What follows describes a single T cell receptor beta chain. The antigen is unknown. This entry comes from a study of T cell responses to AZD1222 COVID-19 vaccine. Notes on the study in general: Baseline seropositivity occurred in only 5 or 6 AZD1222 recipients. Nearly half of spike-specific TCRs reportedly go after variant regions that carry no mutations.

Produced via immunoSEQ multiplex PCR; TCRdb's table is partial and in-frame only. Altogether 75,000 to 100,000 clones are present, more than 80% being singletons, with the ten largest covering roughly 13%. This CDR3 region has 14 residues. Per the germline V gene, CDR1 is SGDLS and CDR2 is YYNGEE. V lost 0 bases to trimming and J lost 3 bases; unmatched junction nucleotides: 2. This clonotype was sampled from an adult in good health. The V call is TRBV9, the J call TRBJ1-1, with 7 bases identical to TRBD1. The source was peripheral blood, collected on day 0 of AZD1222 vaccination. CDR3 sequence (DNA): TGTGCCAGCAGCGTAGCCAGGGGGGACACTGAAGCTTTCTTT. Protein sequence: CASSVARGDTEAFF. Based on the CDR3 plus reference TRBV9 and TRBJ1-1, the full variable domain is DSGVTQTPKHLITATGQRVTLRCSPRSGDLSVYWYQQSLDQGLQFLIQYYNGEERAKGNILERFSAQQFPDLHSELNLSSLELGDSALYFCASSVARGDTEAFFGQGTRLTVV.